These 32 T cell receptor beta chains originate from one sample sequenced in a study of CD8 T cells in ankylosing spondylitis. MiXCR, run by TCRdb on the 5' RACE reads, gives a single entry per CDR3 protein. The top ten hold around 4.1% of the sample, which has some 140,000 distinct CDR3 sequences, 9.5% to 12% seen once. The specimen sequenced was blood, either unsorted or a sorted T cell fraction (not recorded which). The receptor set was obtained from a female donor with ankylosing spondylitis or in good health (not recorded which).

This chain links TRBV30 with TRBJ1-1; D is unclear. V lost 3 bases and J lost 0, with 14 bases in between. CDR1 and CDR2 from the germline V gene are GTSNPN and SVGIG (reference sequence). The CDR3 consists of 15 residues. CDR3 amino acids: CAWRNPGRMNTEAFF. The CDR3 coding sequence is TGTGCCTGGAGAAACCCCGGCAGAATGAACACTGAAGCTTTCTTT.

This clonotype occurred many times. J is TRBJ2-7 and V is TRBV20-1; 11 nucleotides match TRBD2. From germline, CDR1 is DFQATT and CDR2 SNEGSKA (reference sequence). This CDR3 spans 15 amino acids. With V trimmed by 3 bases and J by 3 bases, 7 bases remained unmatched. The CDR3, as DNA: TGCAGTGCTAGGTCCGGGACTAGCGGCGGCTACGAGCAGTACTTC. It specifies CSARSGTSGGYEQYF.

This clonotype was counted a few times. V usage is TRBV10-2 and J usage is TRBJ2-7; D gene uncertain. The germline V gene has CDR1 WSHSY and CDR2 SAAADI. The CDR3 has 14 residues. Trimming took 3 bases from V and 2 from J, leaving 11 bases between them. The CDR3 reads CASSDVSPTYEQYF. For the CDR3, the DNA is TGCGCCAGCAGTGACGTCTCCCCAACCTACGAGCAGTACTTC.

This clonotype was detected ten times or more. The chain is built from TRBV30 and TRBJ1-2; 8 bases line up with TRBD1. In germline, CDR1 is GTSNPN, CDR2 SVGIG (reference sequence). This CDR3 comprises 17 residues. The junction had 12 bases not matched to a gene; V was cut back by 0 bases and J by 3 bases. As DNA, the CDR3 is TGTGCCTGGAGTGTACTGCAGGTACCGACAGGGGACTATGGCTACACCTTC. This gives the protein CAWSVLQVPTGDYGYTF.

The chain is built from TRBV5-1 and TRBJ2-7; 7 bases match TRBD1. J lost 2 bases, V lost 3 bases, and 5 bases had no gene match. CDR1 and CDR2 (germline): SGHRS, YFSETQ. The CDR3 runs 14 residues. CDR3 sequence (DNA): TGCGCCAGCAGCTACCCGGACAGGCCCTACGAGCAGTACTTC. Translating it yields CASSYPDRPYEQYF.

The sample holds many counts of this clonotype. The chain joins TRBV5-1 to TRBJ1-2, with a weak D call TRBD1 (6 bases). V lost 4 bases, J lost 0 bases, and 10 bases lay in between. The CDR3 loop spans 14 amino acids. The germline V gene encodes CDR1 SGHRS and CDR2 YFSETQ. CDR3 in amino acids: CASSRDTPNYGYTF. The CDR3 nucleotides read TGCGCCAGCAGCAGGGACACACCTAACTATGGCTACACCTTC.

This clonotype was picked up many times. This rearrangement joins TRBV7-2 to TRBJ2-4; possibly TRBD1 or TRBD2 for D (6 bases each). The germline V and J ends were trimmed by 3 bases and 8 bases, with 8 bases remaining between them. This CDR3 comprises 12 residues. Germline-derived CDR1 and CDR2 are SGHTA and FQGNSA. This CDR3 is CASSLRGDIQYF. CDR3 DNA: TGTGCCAGCAGCTTGAGGGGGGACATTCAGTACTTC. The whole variable domain, filled in from reference TRBV7-2 and TRBJ2-4, reads GAGVSQSPSNKVTEKGKDVELRCDPISGHTALYWYRQSLGQGLEFLIYFQGNSAPDKSGLPSDRFSAERTGGSVSTLTIQRTQQEDSAVYLCASSLRGDIQYFGAGTRLSVL.

V usage is TRBV2 and J usage is TRBJ2-2, with D perhaps TRBD2 (7 bases). Deletions cut 3 bases from V and 2 bases from J, with 13 bases between. Germline V gene lookup returns CDR1 SNHLY and CDR2 FYNNEI. CDR3 length equals 16 residues. CDR3 residues: CASSEVGGRNTGELFF. In DNA, the CDR3 is TGTGCCAGCAGTGAGGTGGGGGGGCGCAACACCGGGGAGCTGTTTTTT.

This clonotype was seen ten or more times. The chain employs TRBV2 and TRBJ2-5; 9 bases are a match to TRBD2. The CDR3 is 14 residues long. The ends lost 7 bases at V and 5 bases at J; junction bases unmatched: 8. Per germline, CDR1 SNHLY and CDR2 FYNNEI. In nucleotides, the CDR3 is TGTGCCAGCACGCACCTGACTAGCGGTGAGACCCAGTACTTC. This encodes CASTHLTSGETQYF.

The chain is built from TRBV3-2 and TRBJ2-1; TRBD1 is the table's D call, not checked against the DNA. TRBV3-2 is classified as a pseudogene. The CDR3 is 18 residues long. The CDR3 nucleotides read TGTACCATCAGTCGAAGGGTTCAGGGGAAGAGCTCCTACAATGAGCAGTTCTTC. The encoded protein is CTISRRVQGKSSYNEQFF.

This clonotype was recorded many times. The genes are TRBV24-1 and TRBJ2-5; 8 positions agree with TRBD1. This CDR3 has 15 residues. The germline V gene encodes CDR1 KGHDR and CDR2 SFDVKD. V dropped 5 bases and J dropped 2; count of bases not matched to a gene: 6. This chain's CDR3 is CATSALDRVQETQYF. The CDR3 bases are TGTGCCACCAGTGCCTTGGACAGGGTACAAGAGACCCAGTACTTC.

This clonotype was seen repeatedly, ten times or more. The chain employs TRBV20-1 and TRBJ2-5, with TRBD2 identical over 7 bases. CDR1 DFQATT and CDR2 SNEGSKA come from the germline V gene (reference sequence). The CDR3 is made up of 14 amino acids. The V segment lost 0 bases and the J segment 5 bases; nucleotides outside the gene matches: 6. CDR3 in DNA: TGCAGTGCTAGAGATTTTGGGACTACTGAGACCCAGTACTTC. Its protein product is CSARDFGTTETQYF.

At least ten counts were recorded for this clonotype. The chain's CDR3 is CSAREGAQPQHF. The CDR3 DNA is TGCAGTGCTAGAGAAGGGGCTCAGCCCCAGCATTTT. The V gene is TRBV20-1, the J gene TRBJ1-5, with D tentatively TRBD1 (5 bases). The CDR3 is made up of 12 amino acids. V was pared by 0 bases and J by 6 bases, with 6 bases between. Per germline, CDR1 DFQATT and CDR2 SNEGSKA (reference sequence).

V and J are TRBV2 and TRBJ2-4; a possible D gene is TRBD1 (6 bases). Trimming shortened V by 8 bases and J by 9 bases, and 17 bases separated the two germline ends. Per germline, CDR1 SNHLY and CDR2 FYNNEI. The CDR3 runs 13 residues. CDR3 sequence (DNA): TGTGCCAGCCTCCCCGGACAGTTGAGCATTCAGTACTTC. This translates into CASLPGQLSIQYF.

Notes on this clonotype: A single base separates this from a much larger clone, so it may be a read error. The chain uses TRBV10-3 and TRBJ2-7; 8 bases line up with TRBD2. The V gene end was trimmed by 5 bases and the J gene end by 3 bases; junction bases not matched to a gene: 12. This CDR3 comprises 16 residues. Germline CDR1 reads ENHRY; CDR2 reads SYGVKD. The DNA of the CDR3 is TGTGCCATCAGTTTCGGGAGGGGCCTAACCTTCTACGAGCAGTACTTC. This translates into CAISFGRGLTFYEQYF.

This clonotype appeared many times. The rearrangement uses TRBV7-2 and TRBJ2-3, with D hard to call. Germline V gene data show CDR1 as SGHTA and CDR2 as FQGNSA. The CDR3 sequence is 13 residues long. V lost 6 bases to trimming and J lost 6 bases, with 13 bases between them. The DNA of the CDR3 is TGTGCCAGCAGTCAGCGCACAGCGGATACGCAGTATTTT. Amino acid sequence: CASSQRTADTQYF.

This clonotype showed up many times. The chain employs TRBV19 and TRBJ2-1; 8 nucleotides align to TRBD1. Germline CDR1 is LNHDA and CDR2 is SQIVND (reference sequence). CDR3 length equals 14 residues. The ends lost 2 bases at V and 13 bases at J; junction bases unmatched: 10. CDR3 protein: CASSIPSKTGDQFF. CDR3 bases: TGTGCCAGTAGTATACCCTCGAAGACAGGGGACCAGTTCTTC.

This clonotype came up many times. CDR3: CASSRSRTGVSYEQYF. For the CDR3, the DNA is TGTGCCAGCAGCCGAAGCAGGACAGGAGTCTCCTACGAGCAGTACTTC. The genes are TRBV3-1 and TRBJ2-7, with TRBD1 identical over 7 bases. This CDR3 spans 16 amino acids. The V gene's germline CDR1 is LGHDT and CDR2 YNNKEL (reference sequence). J was trimmed by 0 bases and V by 4 bases; bases with no gene match: 9.

This clonotype was seen at least ten times. This chain uses TRBV20-1 with TRBJ2-7; tentative D call: TRBD2 (6 bases). Germline CDR1 and CDR2: DFQATT and SNEGSKA (reference sequence). V was pared by 3 bases and J by 0 bases, with 12 bases between. The length of the CDR3 is 14 residues. The CDR3 nucleotides read TGCAGTGCTAGCCAGCGGAGGGACTCCTACGAGCAGTACTTC. This codes for CSASQRRDSYEQYF.

The J gene is TRBJ2-2, the V gene TRBV12-3 or TRBV12-4; perhaps TRBD2 as D (6 bases). This CDR3 is 18 amino acids long. V was shortened by 5 bases and J by 3 bases, with 22 bases between the two germline ends. CDR3 nucleotide sequence: TGTGCCAGCAGTCCATCTGGGGTAGCGGACCACTACACCGGGGAGCTGTTTTTT. Translating it yields CASSPSGVADHYTGELFF.

Worth noting for this clonotype: One end of the junction fails to match germline, which may point to a read error. The genes are TRBV27 and TRBJ2-5; 10 bases are shared with TRBD2. Germline values: CDR1 MNHEY, CDR2 SMNVEV (reference sequence). This CDR3 is built from 15 residues. CDR3 sequence: CACSLSGGPGETQYF. The CDR3 nucleotides read TGTGCCTGCAGCCTTAGCGGGGGGCCGGGAGAGACCCAGTACTTC.

Many counts were recorded for this clonotype. The V call is TRBV11-1, the J call TRBJ2-1; D is possibly TRBD1 (5 bases). Trimming pared 4 bases from V and 0 bases from J, leaving 22 bases between. Germline CDR1 reads SGHAT; CDR2 reads FQDESV (reference sequence). This CDR3 comprises 19 residues. CDR3 bases: TGTGCCAGCAGCTCCCTTTCCTACCGACAGTTAATCTCCTACAATGAGCAGTTCTTC. Residues: CASSSLSYRQLISYNEQFF. The whole variable domain, remainder taken from reference TRBV11-1 and TRBJ2-1, is EAEVAQSPRYKITEKSQAVAFWCDPISGHATLYWYRQILGQGPELLVQFQDESVVDDSQLPKDRFSAERLKGVDSTLKIQPAELGDSAMYLCASSSLSYRQLISYNEQFFGPGTRLTVL.

Many counts were recorded for this clonotype. This chain connects TRBV24-1 to TRBJ2-5, with D possibly matching TRBD2 (5 bases). V shed 10 bases and J shed 3 bases, with 17 bases lying between them. This CDR3 region has 14 residues. Germline values: CDR1 KGHDR, CDR2 SFDVKD. The CDR3 nucleotides read TGTGCCACTAGCGAACACAACCATGAAGAGACCCAGTACTTC. This gives the protein CATSEHNHEETQYF.

This clonotype was picked up many times. This sequence joins TRBV7-9 and TRBJ2-7; D unresolved. Germline-derived CDR1 and CDR2 are SEHNR and FQNEAQ (reference sequence). V lost 5 bases and J lost 0, with 8 bases in between. CDR3 length: 13 amino acids. The CDR3 DNA sequence: TGTGCCAGCAGCCGTTTCAGCTCCTACGAGCAGTACTTC. Amino acid sequence: CASSRFSSYEQYF.

The sample holds many counts of this clonotype. The V and J genes are TRBV11-3 and TRBJ1-1; no clear D gene. CDR1 is SGHNT, CDR2 YENEEA, per germline. The CDR3 runs 13 residues. Trimming took 8 bases from V and 1 from J, leaving 11 bases between them. The CDR3 region has the DNA TGTGCCAGCTCCCAAGGGAGGAACACTGAAGCTTTCTTT. It translates to CASSQGRNTEAFF.

Comments on this clonotype: Mismatch with germline at one junction end may stem from a read error. The chain is built from TRBV12-3 or TRBV12-4 and TRBJ1-5; D gene ambiguous. The CDR3 consists of 13 residues. The CDR3 nucleotides read TGTGCCAGCGCCCTCGAAGAGGGTCAGCACCAGCATTTT. Protein product: CASALEEGQHQHF.

This clonotype was seen many times. The CDR3 spells CASSPGTTQETQYF. The CDR3 DNA follows: TGTGCCAGCAGTCCAGGGACTACCCAAGAGACCCAGTACTTC. The chain is built from TRBV12-3 or TRBV12-4 and TRBJ2-5; 7 nucleotides agree with TRBD2. V gave up 5 bases and J gave up 1 base; unmatched junction bases: 4. The CDR3 has 14 residues.

This clonotype was seen ten or more times. This sequence joins TRBV12-3 or TRBV12-4 and TRBJ1-4, with 7 bases matching TRBD1. With 8 bases clipped from V and 5 bases from J, the junction kept 5 bases outside the gene matches. The CDR3 runs to 13 residues. The chain's CDR3 is CASHQGGNEKLFF. As DNA, the CDR3 is TGTGCCAGCCACCAGGGGGGAAATGAAAAACTGTTTTTT.

This clonotype appeared many times. This chain links TRBV25-1 with TRBJ2-7; D may be TRBD1 or TRBD2 (5 bases each). The CDR3 spans 14 residues. The germline V gene has CDR1 MGHDK and CDR2 SYGVNS. Deletions cut 3 bases from V and 2 bases from J, with 11 bases between. The CDR3 loop reads CASSDRAGTYEQYF. CDR3 bases: TGTGCCAGCAGTGACAGGGCGGGCACCTACGAGCAGTACTTC.

Turning to this clonotype: A much larger clone is a single base away; this may be a read error. The chain couples TRBV11-3 to TRBJ2-7, with TRBD2 matching 8 bases. Per germline, CDR1 SGHNT and CDR2 YENEEA. The CDR3 totals 15 residues. The CDR3 loop is CVSSLSGSRTYEQYF. The DNA of the CDR3 is TGTGTCAGCAGCCTGAGCGGGAGTAGGACCTACGAGCAGTACTTC.

This clonotype occurred many times. The V call is TRBV11-1, the J call TRBJ2-6; D perhaps matches TRBD1 (7 bases). The ends were cut back, 2 bases at V and 4 bases at J, with 24 bases in the middle. The CDR3 runs 20 residues. Germline assignment: CDR1 SGHAT and CDR2 FQDESV (reference sequence). Here the CDR3 DNA reads TGTGCCAGCAGCTTAAGGAGGGACAGACCGTCCCCAGAAGGGGCCAACGTCCTGACTTTC. Translation gives CASSLRRDRPSPEGANVLTF.

This clonotype was recorded at least ten times. The rearrangement uses TRBV30 and TRBJ1-5; a weak D match, TRBD1 (6 bases). The CDR3 has 14 residues. V lost 1 base and J lost 4, with 11 bases in between. The germline V gene encodes CDR1 GTSNPN and CDR2 SVGIG (reference sequence). DNA for the CDR3: TGTGCCTGGAGTGGGGGACACGGAAATCAGCCCCAGCATTTT. Encoded protein: CAWSGGHGNQPQHF.